The clone carrying this TCR beta chain was recorded at least ten times. What it recognizes is unknown. A library of TCRbeta sequences, prepared with unique molecular identifiers, was generated. Using its own MiXCR run on the PCR reads, TCRdb lists one record per CDR3 protein. The data contain 670,000 or so distinct CDR3 sequences, 10% to 15% of them seen just once; the ten biggest clones take up around 0.76%. This entry belongs to a study of T-cell reconstitution after alpha-beta-depleted transplantation in children. The CDR3 covers 14 residues. Germline V CDR1 and CDR2: SGHDT, YYEEEE. Trimming took 1 base from V and 10 from J, leaving 16 bases between them. General study points: Reported findings indicate that, about two months after transplant, alpha-beta T cells came from several hundred expanded clones, which were derived from non-depleted graft cells.

The source of this sequence is a girl aged 2-10 years with congenital amegakaryocytic thrombocytopenia, due to receive a stem cell transplant. The sequencing here drew on PBMCs, taken before TCRalphabeta/CD19-depleted stem cell transplant. This rearrangement joins TRBV5-6 to TRBJ2-3, with D maybe TRBD1 (6 bases). This CDR3 is CASSLLGLDSAQYF. In DNA, the CDR3 is TGTGCCAGCAGCTTGCTCGGGCTGGACAGCGCGCAGTATTTT.